Included here is one TCR beta chain sequence, with context. The sample is drawn from a study of blood T cell repertoires in COVID-19. Study overall: PBMCs, B-cell-depleted T cells, or T cells were the source of the cDNA or gDNA that made up the material.

This CDR3 has 15 residues. The V gene's germline CDR1 is GTSNPN and CDR2 SVGIG (reference sequence). V was cut by 0 bases and J by 0 bases, with 9 bases left in between. Libraries were prepared by immunoSEQ multiplex PCR; TCRdb keeps only in-frame clonotypes and omits some of them. The sample carries roughly 260,000 clones, around 89% recorded once. The clonotype was recovered from a man aged 60-69 years who had recovered from COVID-19. The chain has TRBV30 and TRBJ1-3; D unresolved. Sequencing was carried out using peripheral blood. The CDR3 DNA reads as TGTGCCTGGAGTGTATCGCCGAGCTCTGGAAACACCATATATTTT. Its translation: CAWSVSPSSGNTIYF.